Each of the 21 T cell receptor beta chains below was sequenced from the same sample in a study of beta chain features in type 1 diabetes. Reverse transcribing all isolated RNA meant expressed TCRB transcripts were sequenced. Profiling relied on immunoSEQ multiplex PCR, and the TCRdb table lists in-frame clones only, not all of them. This table has 350,000 to 400,000 clones, 10% to 15% appearing once. These receptors lack a known antigen. Overall study results and limits: Shortening of TCRB CDR3s, moderate but significant, appeared in all four CD4+ subsets of Type 1 diabetes patients.

Sequenced: naive CD4+ T cells from blood. These receptors originate from a woman aged 18-30 years with type 1 diabetes.

This clone showed up just a few times. J is TRBJ2-4 and V is TRBV14; 9 nucleotides align to TRBD1. In germline, CDR1 is SGHDN, CDR2 FVKESK. This CDR3 region has 14 residues. J gave up 6 bases and V 3 bases, and 3 bases lay outside the gene matches. The CDR3 DNA reads TGTGCCAGCAGCCACGGACAGGGGAGAAACATTCAGTACTTC. Translation gives CASSHGQGRNIQYF.

This clone has only a few counts. This chain links TRBV29-1 with TRBJ2-1; D remains unclear. CDR1 is SQVTM, CDR2 ANQGSEA, per germline. This CDR3 spans 13 amino acids. Trimming cost V 4 bases and J 0 bases, with 7 bases left between them. The chain's CDR3 is CSVGASSYNEQFF. The CDR3 DNA is TGCAGCGTTGGCGCGAGCTCCTACAATGAGCAGTTCTTC.

In this sample, this clone turned up a few times. The chain uses TRBV28 and TRBJ2-6, with D tentatively TRBD1 (6 bases). The V end was cut by 6 bases, the J end by 0 bases, with 12 bases between. The CDR3 is 16 residues long. The germline V gene has CDR1 MDHEN and CDR2 SYDVKM. The CDR3 sequence: CASSVQGSSGANVLTF. The CDR3 coding sequence is TGTGCCAGCAGCGTACAGGGTAGCTCTGGGGCCAACGTCCTGACTTTC.

The chain couples TRBV18 to TRBJ2-1, with a possible D match to TRBD1 (6 bases). Germline values: CDR1 KGHSH, CDR2 LQKENI. The CDR3 is 14 amino acids. V was trimmed by 2 bases and J by 5 bases, leaving 10 bases between them. DNA for the CDR3: TGTGCCAGCTCACCAAGGGGACAAGACAATGAGCAGTTCTTC. It specifies CASSPRGQDNEQFF.

In its sample, this clone was seen a few times. The chain carries TRBV5-1 and TRBJ2-7, with unresolved D. Germline V CDR1 and CDR2: SGHRS, YFSETQ. The CDR3 covers 11 residues. Trimming pared 3 bases from V and 2 bases from J, leaving 3 bases between. The CDR3 is CASSSTYEQYF. In DNA, the CDR3 is TGCGCCAGCAGCTCCACCTACGAGCAGTACTTC.

This clone has only a few counts. The rearrangement uses TRBV6-5 and TRBJ2-1, with D perhaps matching TRBD2 (6 bases). The CDR3 consists of 13 residues. The V end lost 6 bases, the J end lost 9 bases, and 15 bases lay between the germline ends. Germline lookup yields CDR1 MNHEY and CDR2 SVGAGI. The CDR3 sequence: CASRPYRGGEQFF. The CDR3 nucleotides read TGTGCCAGCAGACCGTACCGGGGAGGTGAGCAGTTCTTC.

The chain uses TRBV7-9 and TRBJ1-2, with a possible D match to TRBD1 (6 bases). Trimming took 1 base from V and 4 from J, leaving 7 bases between them. This CDR3 contains 13 residues. Germline V gene lookup returns CDR1 SEHNR and CDR2 FQNEAQ (reference sequence). The CDR3 bases are TGTGCCAGCAGCTTAGTGGACAGCTATGGCTACACCTTC. Its protein product is CASSLVDSYGYTF.

The chain carries TRBV5-1 and TRBJ2-7; D is perhaps TRBD1 (5 bases). The CDR3 is 14 residues long. Germline V gives CDR1 SGHRS, CDR2 YFSETQ. V was trimmed by 0 bases and J by 4 bases, leaving 11 bases between them. In DNA, the CDR3 is TGCGCCAGCAGCTTGGAATGGGGCCCATACGAGCAGTACTTC. It codes for CASSLEWGPYEQYF.

This sequence joins TRBV14 and TRBJ2-7; TRBD2 might be the D (6 bases). The CDR3 spans 15 residues. V lost 0 bases and J lost 7, with 16 bases in between. CDR1 SGHDN and CDR2 FVKESK come from the germline V gene. CDR3 nucleotide sequence: TGTGCCAGCAGCCAAGAGGGATCGACTAGGAGGGAGCAGTACTTC. Residues: CASSQEGSTRREQYF.

This clone was counted between two and nine times. The rearrangement links TRBV10-3 to TRBJ2-2; 8 nucleotides agree with TRBD1. V lost 6 bases and J lost 6; bases outside the gene matches: 6. The CDR3 loop spans 14 amino acids. CDR1 and CDR2 (germline): ENHRY, SYGVKD. The CDR3 sequence: CAIRPGQASGELFF. CDR3 in DNA: TGTGCCATCAGGCCGGGACAGGCCTCCGGGGAGCTGTTTTTT.

This clone was observed a few times. V usage is TRBV28 and J usage is TRBJ2-1; 8 positions match TRBD1. This CDR3 contains 15 residues. The V gene end was trimmed by 6 bases and the J gene end by 11 bases; junction bases not matched to a gene: 15. Germline V CDR1 and CDR2: MDHEN, SYDVKM. CDR3 nucleotides: TGTGCCAGCAGCGAAGACAGGGGATGGGGCCCAAAGCAGTTCTTC. Amino acid sequence: CASSEDRGWGPKQFF.

This clone occurred a few times. The rearrangement joins TRBV20-1 to TRBJ2-2; D gene unclear. Germline V gene lookup returns CDR1 DFQATT and CDR2 SNEGSKA (reference sequence). V was clipped by 0 bases and J by 13 bases, with 9 bases between them. The CDR3 length is 11 residues. The CDR3 here is CSARDPPGLFF. In DNA form, the CDR3 reads TGCAGTGCTAGAGATCCCCCCGGGCTGTTTTTT.

This sequence joins TRBV5-4 and TRBJ1-1; 7 nucleotides align to TRBD1. CDR3 length: 15 amino acids. Germline V gene sequence: CDR1 SGHNT, CDR2 YYREEE (reference sequence). After removal of 3 bases from V and 1 base from J, the junction contained 6 bases not matched to a gene. This CDR3 reads CASSSAGQPNTEAFF. CDR3 sequence (DNA): TGTGCCAGCAGCTCGGCGGGACAGCCGAACACTGAAGCTTTCTTT.

This sequence joins TRBV10-3 and TRBJ2-7, with 12 nucleotides matching TRBD2. CDR3 length equals 14 residues. J was trimmed by 4 bases and V by 4 bases; bases with no gene match: 2. CDR1 and CDR2 (germline): ENHRY, SYGVKD. The CDR3 loop reads CAISGTSGMYEQYF. The CDR3 DNA sequence: TGTGCCATCAGTGGGACTAGCGGGATGTACGAGCAGTACTTC.

DNA of the CDR3: TGCAGCTCGGGGAGTGCGAATGAGCAGTTCTTC. Translating gives CSSGSANEQFF. V gene TRBV29-1 combines with J gene TRBJ2-1; D perhaps matches TRBD2 (5 bases). CDR1 SQVTM and CDR2 ANQGSEA come from the germline V gene. CDR3 length equals 11 residues. Trimming took off 8 bases at V and 7 bases at J, with 12 bases between the two ends.

This chain connects TRBV10-2 to TRBJ1-1; no clear D gene. The CDR3 is 14 residues long. From germline, CDR1 is WSHSY and CDR2 SAAADI. Trimming took off 6 bases at V and 0 bases at J, with 11 bases between the two ends. CDR3 sequence reads: CASSGNGMNTEAFF. The CDR3 DNA follows: TGCGCCAGCAGCGGGAACGGAATGAACACTGAAGCTTTCTTT.

The chain is built from TRBV18 and TRBJ2-5; 7 bases agree with TRBD1. CDR1 and CDR2 from the germline V gene are KGHSH and LQKENI. V trimming: 5 bases; J trimming: 2 bases; junction bases outside the gene matches: 2. The CDR3 length is 13 residues. The DNA for the CDR3 is TGTGCCAGCTCAAGGGGGCGGCAAGAGACCCAGTACTTC. It codes for CASSRGRQETQYF.

This clone was seen a handful of times. The chain has TRBV30 and TRBJ2-3; 7 bases line up with TRBD1. This CDR3 is built from 15 residues. In germline, CDR1 is GTSNPN, CDR2 SVGIG (reference sequence). The V segment lost 5 bases and the J segment 3 bases; nucleotides outside the gene matches: 11. CDR3 amino acids: CAWDRRQGRTDTQYF. The CDR3 nucleotides read TGTGCCTGGGACCGACGACAGGGACGGACAGATACGCAGTATTTT.

This clone has more than one count but fewer than ten. The chain links TRBV25-1 to TRBJ1-4, with 7 bases identical to TRBD1. Trimming at V came to 2 bases and at J to 8 bases, leaving 5 bases not matched to a gene. The CDR3 has 14 residues. Germline V gene lookup returns CDR1 MGHDK and CDR2 SYGVNS. The CDR3, as DNA: TGTGCCAGCAGTGAAGACAGGGCTGGGGAAAAACTGTTTTTT. The encoded protein is CASSEDRAGEKLFF.

The chain links TRBV7-2 to TRBJ1-4, with unresolved D. The CDR3 totals 13 residues. CDR1 is SGHTA and CDR2 is FQGNSA in the germline V gene. V lost 7 bases, J lost 7 bases, and 13 bases lay in between. CDR3 bases: TGTGCCAGCAATCCGGGTGGCGGTGAAAAACTGTTTTTT. Protein: CASNPGGGEKLFF. Looking up the rest from reference TRBV7-2 and TRBJ1-4 gives the full variable domain: GAGVSQSPSNKVTEKGKDVELRCDPISGHTALYWYRQSLGQGLEFLIYFQGNSAPDKSGLPSDRFSAERTGGSVSTLTIQRTQQEDSAVYLCASNPGGGEKLFFGSGTQLSVL.

This CDR3 is CASSLTGDFYEQYF. The CDR3 region has the DNA TGCGCCAGCAGCTTAACAGGGGATTTCTACGAGCAGTACTTC. The chain uses TRBV5-1 and TRBJ2-7; TRBD1 matches at 7 bases. Germline V CDR1 and CDR2: SGHRS, YFSETQ. The CDR3 length is 14 residues. V lost 2 bases, J lost 3 bases, and 5 bases stayed unmatched. Based on the CDR3 plus reference TRBV5-1 and TRBJ2-7, the full variable domain is KAGVTQTPRYLIKTRGQQVTLSCSPISGHRSVSWYQQTPGQGLQFLFEYFSETQRNKGNFPGRFSGRQFSNSRSEMNVSTLELGDSALYLCASSLTGDFYEQYFGPGTRLTVT.